This T cell receptor (beta chain) was identified during a study of beta chain features in type 1 diabetes. With 10 bases removed from V and 1 base from J, the gap between germline ends came to 17 bases. This CDR3 region has 15 residues. The germline CDR1 and CDR2 sequences are MDHEN and SYDVKM. Sequenced material consisted of expressed TCRB transcripts (all of the isolated RNA was reverse transcribed). The protocol was immunoSEQ multiplex PCR, while the TCRdb copy is restricted to in-frame clones and leaves out a portion. The sample has about 620,000 clones, about 16% seen once. The V and J genes are TRBV28 and TRBJ1-5, with a possible D match to TRBD1 (5 bases). Sequenced: naive CD4+ T cells from blood. The receptor was isolated from a man in his late teens or twenties in good health. CDR3 bases: TGTGCCACCACCCGGCCGCAGGGAAGCAATCAGCCCCAGCATTTT. Its translation is CATTRPQGSNQPQHF. Drawing the rest from reference TRBV28 and TRBJ1-5, the complete variable domain is DVKVTQSSRYLVKRTGEKVFLECVQDMDHENMFWYRQDPGLGLRLIYFSYDVKMKEKGDIPEGYSVSREKKERFSLILESASTNQTSMYLCATTRPQGSNQPQHFGDGTRLSIL.